This T cell receptor beta chain emerged from a study of blood T cell repertoires in COVID-19. Overall study context: Specimens from acute and convalescent COVID-19 originated in the United States, Italy and Spain.

Only in-frame clones appear in the TCRdb table, and some are missing; sequencing was by immunoSEQ multiplex PCR. Of 450,000 or so clones listed, about 90% are singletons. This CDR3 spans 13 amino acids. Germline CDR1 is SGHDN and CDR2 is FVKESK. V dropped 4 bases and J dropped 7 bases, with 13 bases sitting between them. During active infection, Seattle patients enrolled and were then monitored through disease. The rearrangement uses TRBV14 and TRBJ1-2; D is unclear. This sequence was found in a man aged 18-30 years with COVID-19, enrolled during active disease. Specimen: peripheral blood. CDR3 coding DNA: TGTGCCAGCAGCCCCCCGGGATCTATTGGCTACACCTTC. This translates into CASSPPGSIGYTF.